These 22 T cell receptor beta chains originate from one sample sequenced in a study of blood T cell repertoires in COVID-19. The method was immunoSEQ multiplex PCR; TCRdb's version includes in-frame clones alone and lacks a portion of them. Of about 140,000 clones in the sample, less than 85% were seen once. The sequencing sample was made of PBMCs or T cells enriched from blood (not recorded which). Receptor source: a woman aged 18-30 years who had been exposed to COVID-19.

The V call is TRBV19, the J call TRBJ1-2; TRBD1 matches at 7 bases. With 5 bases clipped from V and 7 bases from J, the junction kept 10 bases outside the gene matches. Germline V gene lookup returns CDR1 LNHDA and CDR2 SQIVND (reference sequence). The CDR3 loop spans 14 amino acids. CDR3: CASSYKGTALGYTF. CDR3 bases: TGTGCCAGTAGTTATAAAGGGACAGCCCTTGGCTACACCTTC.

The chain uses TRBV5-1 and TRBJ1-2; D is undetermined. CDR3 size: 15 residues. CDR1 and CDR2 (germline): SGHRS, YFSETQ. V was pared by 0 bases and J by 4 bases, with 13 bases between. The CDR3 DNA sequence: TGCGCCAGCAGCTTGGGTTCTTTGGGCAGCTATGGCTACACCTTC. This codes for CASSLGSLGSYGYTF.

J is TRBJ1-1 and V is TRBV19; the D gene is possibly TRBD1 (6 bases). Germline-derived CDR1 and CDR2 are LNHDA and SQIVND (reference sequence). The CDR3 contains 18 residues. V lost 1 base, J lost 4 bases, and 22 bases lay in between. DNA for the CDR3: TGTGCCAGTAGTATAGGTCGAACGGGCAGGGGAGTGGGCACTGAAGCTTTCTTT. Its translation is CASSIGRTGRGVGTEAFF.

The chain employs TRBV18 and TRBJ2-7; 12 nucleotides match TRBD2. The germline gives CDR1 KGHSH, CDR2 LQKENI. The CDR3 length is 16 residues. V lost 3 bases to trimming and J lost 1 base; unmatched junction nucleotides: 4. The CDR3 nucleotides read TGTGCCAGCTCACCTCGGACTAGCGGGATGTCCTACGAGCAGTACTTC. It is translated as CASSPRTSGMSYEQYF.

The chain recombines TRBV19 with TRBJ2-7, with TRBD2 identical over 7 bases. The junction had 11 bases not matched to a gene; V was cut back by 5 bases and J by 7 bases. Germline V CDR1 and CDR2: LNHDA, SQIVND (reference sequence). This CDR3 is 14 amino acids long. The CDR3 here is CASSSSLLAREQYF. The CDR3 DNA reads TGTGCCAGTAGTTCATCCCTACTAGCGCGGGAGCAGTACTTC.

The chain joins TRBV7-6 to TRBJ2-1, with TRBD2 identical over 10 bases. The length of the CDR3 is 15 residues. The germline CDR1 and CDR2 sequences are SGHVS and FNYEAQ. J gave up 7 bases and V 1 base, and 4 bases lay outside the gene matches. As DNA, the CDR3 is TGTGCCAGCAGCTTAGTGTCTAGCGGGAGAAATGAGCAGTTCTTC. Translation: CASSLVSSGRNEQFF.

CDR3: CASSLVGQGYTEAFF. The CDR3 DNA is TGTGCCAGCAGTTTGGTGGGGCAGGGTTACACTGAAGCTTTCTTT. The chain has TRBV28 and TRBJ1-1; D may be TRBD1 (5 bases). The V gene lost 3 bases and the J gene lost 3 bases, with 14 bases spanning the gap. The CDR3 sequence is 15 residues long. The V gene's germline CDR1 is MDHEN and CDR2 SYDVKM.

The chain employs TRBV9 and TRBJ2-1; TRBD2 matches at 14 bases. CDR3 length equals 16 residues. Trimming took 5 bases from V and 7 from J; bases not matched to a gene: 8. CDR1 and CDR2 (germline): SGDLS, YYNGEE. The CDR3 DNA follows: TGTGCCAGCAGTAAGCCCGGGACTAGCGGGAGTAATGAGCAGTTCTTC. The encoded protein is CASSKPGTSGSNEQFF.

This clone was counted a single time. J is TRBJ1-5 and V is TRBV6-5, with 9 bases aligning to TRBD1. The CDR3 sequence is 13 residues long. Germline-derived CDR1 and CDR2 are MNHEY and SVGAGI. J was trimmed by 6 bases and V by 7 bases; bases with no gene match: 4. The CDR3, as DNA: TGTGCCAGCAACAGGGACAGGGCTCAGCCCCAGCATTTT. Its protein product is CASNRDRAQPQHF.

This clone was counted only a few times. The chain couples TRBV6-2 or TRBV6-3 to TRBJ2-7, with a possible D match to TRBD2 (6 bases). Deletions cut 5 bases from V and 0 bases from J, with 11 bases between. The CDR3 extends over 14 amino acids. Per germline, CDR1 MNHEY and CDR2 SVGEGT. Here the CDR3 reads CASSEGRSSYEQYF. The CDR3 nucleotides are TGTGCCAGCAGTGAGGGGAGGAGCTCCTACGAGCAGTACTTC.

The chain carries TRBV6-5 and TRBJ2-1; 7 bases are a match to TRBD2. The germline gives CDR1 MNHEY, CDR2 SVGAGI. CDR3 length: 13 residues. After removal of 7 bases from V and 4 bases from J, the junction contained 4 bases not matched to a gene. The CDR3 DNA reads as TGTGCCAGCACCCCTAGCGGATACAATGAGCAGTTCTTC. It translates to CASTPSGYNEQFF.

The CDR3 loop is CASNSRQGFQNEQFF. CDR3 DNA sequence: TGTGCCAGCAACTCACGCCAGGGGTTCCAAAATGAGCAGTTCTTC. The rearrangement joins TRBV6-5 to TRBJ2-1; D may be TRBD1 (6 bases). The CDR3 contains 15 residues. CDR1 and CDR2 from the germline V gene are MNHEY and SVGAGI. Trimming took 7 bases from V and 7 from J, leaving 20 bases between them.

The gene calls are TRBV3-1 (or the pseudogene TRBV3-2) and TRBJ2-7; TRBD2 agrees at 11 bases. Trimming took 1 base from V and 7 from J; bases not matched to a gene: 6. Germline CDR1 and CDR2: LGHDT and YNNKEL (reference sequence). This CDR3 is 15 amino acids long. Here the CDR3 reads CASSQVVLAGVEQYF. In DNA form, the CDR3 reads TGTGCCAGCAGCCAAGTGGTACTAGCGGGAGTTGAGCAGTACTTC.

The chain combines TRBV4-3 with TRBJ2-1; 7 nucleotides agree with TRBD2. The CDR3 sequence is 15 residues long. With V trimmed by 0 bases and J by 13 bases, 12 bases remained unmatched. Germline CDR1 is LGHNA and CDR2 is YSLEER. The CDR3 loop is CASSQDWREGFLQFF. CDR3 DNA sequence: TGCGCCAGCAGCCAAGATTGGAGGGAGGGGTTTCTCCAGTTCTTC.

The chain joins TRBV3-1 (or the pseudogene TRBV3-2) to TRBJ2-1; 10 nucleotides align to TRBD2. The CDR3 runs 15 residues. V was pared by 5 bases and J by 2 bases, with 3 bases of the junction left unmatched. CDR1 is LGHDT and CDR2 is YNNKEL in the germline V gene (reference sequence). The DNA of the CDR3 is TGTGCCAGCAGCGACCTAGCGGGAGCCTACAATGAGCAGTTCTTC. Translating gives CASSDLAGAYNEQFF.

The V and J genes are TRBV19 and TRBJ2-6; D unclear. Trimming took off 3 bases at V and 2 bases at J, with 8 bases between the two ends. Germline assignment: CDR1 LNHDA and CDR2 SQIVND (reference sequence). This CDR3 is 15 amino acids long. CDR3 region: CASSMIQTGANVLTF. As DNA, the CDR3 is TGTGCCAGTAGTATGATACAGACTGGGGCCAACGTCCTGACTTTC.

The rearrangement uses TRBV19 and TRBJ1-1, with 9 bases aligning to TRBD1. This CDR3 has 15 residues. CDR1 is LNHDA and CDR2 is SQIVND in the germline V gene (reference sequence). Trimming at V came to 6 bases and at J to 1 base, leaving 6 bases not matched to a gene. CDR3 sequence reads: CASSHPDRGNTEAFF. In DNA form, the CDR3 reads TGTGCCAGTAGCCACCCGGACAGGGGGAACACTGAAGCTTTCTTT. Based on the CDR3 plus reference TRBV19 and TRBJ1-1, the full variable domain is DGGITQSPKYLFRKEGQNVTLSCEQNLNHDAMYWYRQDPGQGLRLIYYSQIVNDFQKGDIAEGYSVSREKKESFPLTVTSAQKNPTAFYLCASSHPDRGNTEAFFGQGTRLTVV.

V usage is TRBV7-9 and J usage is TRBJ2-6; 9 bases line up with TRBD2. This CDR3 has 18 amino acids. The germline CDR1 and CDR2 sequences are SEHNR and FQNEAQ (reference sequence). Trimming removed 5 bases from V and 0 bases from J; junction bases left unmatched: 8. Here the CDR3 DNA reads TGTGCCAGCAGCGCGCTGGGCGGGAGGGCCTCTGGGGCCAACGTCCTGACTTTC. It codes for CASSALGGRASGANVLTF. The complete variable domain, with remaining parts taken from reference TRBV7-9 and TRBJ2-6, reads DTGVSQNPRHKITKRGQNVTFRCDPISEHNRLYWYRQTLGQGPEFLTYFQNEAQLEKSRLLSDRFSAERPKGSFSTLEIQRTEQGDSAMYLCASSALGGRASGANVLTFGAGSRLTVL.

This chain joins TRBV11-2 and TRBJ2-1; D unclear. The germline CDR1 and CDR2 sequences are SGHAT and FQNNGV. Trimming removed 3 bases at V and 3 bases at J, with 9 bases between. This CDR3 is built from 14 residues. The CDR3 DNA follows: TGTGCCAGCAGCTTTCCGCCGGTCTACAATGAGCAGTTCTTC. Protein sequence: CASSFPPVYNEQFF.

This chain links TRBV5-1 with TRBJ2-7; D is possibly TRBD1 (6 bases). From germline, CDR1 is SGHRS and CDR2 YFSETQ. Trimming stripped 4 bases from V and 0 bases from J, with 11 bases between. The CDR3 totals 14 residues. The CDR3 loop reads CASSQGWVSYEQYF. The CDR3 DNA reads TGCGCCAGCAGCCAGGGGTGGGTCTCCTACGAGCAGTACTTC.

In this sample, this clone is medium-sized. The V gene is TRBV30, the J gene TRBJ1-6, with 7 nucleotides matching TRBD1. The V gene end was trimmed by 3 bases and the J gene end by 5 bases; junction bases not matched to a gene: 4. CDR1 is GTSNPN, CDR2 SVGIG, per germline (reference sequence). CDR3 length: 14 residues. CDR3 loop: CAWSRDSNNSPLHF. CDR3 nucleotide sequence: TGTGCCTGGAGCCGGGACAGCAATAATTCACCCCTCCACTTT.

The chain joins TRBV30 to TRBJ1-3; maybe TRBD1 (5 bases). The V gene lost 1 base and the J gene lost 4 bases, with 11 bases spanning the gap. This CDR3 spans 14 amino acids. Germline CDR1 is GTSNPN and CDR2 is SVGIG (reference sequence). CDR3 region: CAWSATTAGNTIYF. The CDR3 region has the DNA TGTGCCTGGAGTGCCACGACAGCCGGAAACACCATATATTTT.